This T cell receptor beta chain was found in a study of spatial heterogeneity in lung cancer (dated by TCRdb to about 2019). In the study overall: Beta-chain transcripts were consistently detected in greater numbers than alpha-chain transcripts, which likely reflected higher beta-chain transcript abundance. In non-small cell lung cancer, the study made a quantitative comparison of TCR alpha and beta repertoires among multiple tumor regions, matched nontumor lung and blood. TCR repertoire features were related to nonsynonymous mutation counts determined by whole-exome sequencing of tumor tissue. Both alpha and beta chains were TCR-sequenced in samples taken at surgery, namely 220 tumor regions, approximately 63 matched nontumor lung samples and 50 to 60 PBMC samples. In the raw uncorrected reads, each unique combination of TCR and UMI appeared more than ten times on average. Results and caveats for the whole study, not just this receptor: Additional single-cell paired TCR alpha and beta sequencing was considered necessary to confirm, at a functional level, the hypothesis that regional TCRs recognize regional mutations. Ubiquitous expanded tumor TCRs were found in blood more often at tumor resection than at routine follow-up.

In regard to this clonotype: This clone's antigen is unknown. Base qualities are not provided; no much larger clone lies one nucleotide away.

The sample's time point label is to be understood as: sample taken at primary tumor resection. Whole RNA extracted from tumor and nontumor lung tissue, or from cryopreserved PBMC samples, was used for TCR sequencing without cell sorting. The donors were 70 or so patients from the lung TRACERx cohort who had early-stage, untreated non-small cell lung cancer. A patient was chosen for TCR sequencing only when enough RNA was available from at least two tumor regions. Receptor libraries were prepared by 5' RACE. The sequencing machine was a NextSeq 500. In the TCR library protocol, a unique molecular identifier was attached to each TCR cDNA molecule so that PCR and sequencing errors could be corrected. As for how the authors treated the data: Decombinator tools were used for TCR identification, UMI-based error correction and CDR3 extraction. TCRs above a frequency of 2 per 1,000, corresponding to the top 1% of the tumor frequency distribution, were defined as expanded. Renyi diversity was calculated using the R vegan package after each repertoire was subsampled 100 times to 5,000 TCRs. CDR3 similarity networks were built from amino acid triplet string-kernel similarity, with CDR3s being connected when pairwise similarity was above 0.82. TCRdb cleaned the public reads at Q25 with fastp, built clones with MiXCR and kept in-frame beta chains. Under each unique CDR3 protein, matching rows form one entry showing the most common genes and DNA. TCRdb, not the authors, supplied the V and J calls. This sample has tens of thousands of distinct CDR3 sequences in its table, and about 20% of those were observed once. The ten most abundant clones make up about 6.8% of the sample.

From a lookup of the germline V gene (reference sequence), CDR1 and CDR2 are MNHEY and SMNVEV. The germline ends are 27 bases apart after V is trimmed by 5 bases and J by 7 bases. Counted from cysteine to phenylalanine, this CDR3 has 17 amino acids. Of the read, only the CDR3 DNA is kept; its 51 bases are in frame from base 1. The chain couples TRBV27 to TRBJ2-7; the D segment may tentatively be TRBD1 or TRBD2, each giving 5 matched bases. Sequenced here: PBMCs, sampled at surgery. The sequence was collected from a male donor with early-stage non-small cell lung cancer. CDR3 sequence: CASSLTLSGTLRGEQYF. The bases are TGTGCCAGCAGTCTTACCCTCTCAGGGACCCTAAGAGGAGAGCAGTACTTC.